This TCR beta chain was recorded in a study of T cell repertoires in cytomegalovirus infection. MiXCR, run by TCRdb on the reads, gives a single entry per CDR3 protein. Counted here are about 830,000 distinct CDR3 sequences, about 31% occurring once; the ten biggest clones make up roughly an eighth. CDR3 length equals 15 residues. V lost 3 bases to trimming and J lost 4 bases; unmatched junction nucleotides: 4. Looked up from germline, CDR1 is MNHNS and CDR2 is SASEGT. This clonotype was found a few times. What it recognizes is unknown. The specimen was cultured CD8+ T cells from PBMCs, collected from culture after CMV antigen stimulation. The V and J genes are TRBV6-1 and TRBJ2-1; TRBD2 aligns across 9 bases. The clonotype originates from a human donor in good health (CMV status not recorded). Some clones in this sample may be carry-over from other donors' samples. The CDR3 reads CASSDSGGLYNEQFF. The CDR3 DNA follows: TGTGCCAGCAGTGATAGCGGGGGCCTTTACAATGAGCAGTTCTTC.